This TCR beta chain stems from a study of T cells in Graves' hyperthyroidism and ophthalmopathy. Amplified TCR beta CDR3 regions came from RNA transcripts. First-round RT-PCR of the TCR CDR3 relied on the HTBI primer set. TCRdb reprocessed the multiplex PCR reads via MiXCR and lists one record per CDR3 protein. The sample holds about 250,000 distinct CDR3 sequences; approximately 25% are singletons and the top ten take 30% to 40%. This sample holds PBMCs from roughly 10 ml fresh peripheral blood. Trimming cost V 7 bases and J 6 bases; bases outside gene matches: 13. Germline V gene data show CDR1 as MDHEN and CDR2 as SYDVKM. The CDR3 totals 17 residues.

Sequencing was carried out using blood. The clonotype was recovered from a woman in her 40s with Graves' ophthalmopathy. The rearrangement links TRBV28 to TRBJ2-7, with 15 positions matching TRBD2. CDR3 protein: CASTPSRSGLAGGEQYF. The DNA for the CDR3 is TGTGCCAGCACCCCGAGCCGCTCGGGACTAGCGGGAGGCGAGCAGTACTTC.